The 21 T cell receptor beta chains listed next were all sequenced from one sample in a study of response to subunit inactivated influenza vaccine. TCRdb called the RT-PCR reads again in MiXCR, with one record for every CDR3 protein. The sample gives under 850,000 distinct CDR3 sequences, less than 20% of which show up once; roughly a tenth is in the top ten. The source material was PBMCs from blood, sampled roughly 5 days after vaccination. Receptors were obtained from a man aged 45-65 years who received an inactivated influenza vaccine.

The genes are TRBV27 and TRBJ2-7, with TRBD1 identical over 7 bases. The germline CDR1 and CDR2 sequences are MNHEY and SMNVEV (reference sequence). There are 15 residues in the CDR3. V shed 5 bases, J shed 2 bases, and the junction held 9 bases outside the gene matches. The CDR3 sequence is CASSVTTGFAYEQYF. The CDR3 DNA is TGTGCCAGCAGTGTAACGACAGGGTTCGCCTACGAGCAGTACTTC.

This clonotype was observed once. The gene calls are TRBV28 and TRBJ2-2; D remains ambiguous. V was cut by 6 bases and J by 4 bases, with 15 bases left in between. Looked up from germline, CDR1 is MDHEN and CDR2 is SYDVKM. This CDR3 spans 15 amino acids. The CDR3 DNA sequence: TGTGCCAGCAGCCGTCAAATGGGGATCACCGGGGAGCTGTTTTTT. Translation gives CASSRQMGITGELFF.

Here the CDR3 reads CASSYSMVTGLSETQYF. The CDR3 coding sequence is TGTGCCAGCAGTTACTCGATGGTGACAGGCCTTTCAGAGACCCAGTACTTC. J is TRBJ2-5 and V is TRBV6-5; the D gene is possibly TRBD1 (6 bases). CDR1 is MNHEY and CDR2 is SVGAGI in the germline V gene. The CDR3 loop spans 17 amino acids. V lost 0 bases to trimming and J lost 4 bases, with 18 bases between them.

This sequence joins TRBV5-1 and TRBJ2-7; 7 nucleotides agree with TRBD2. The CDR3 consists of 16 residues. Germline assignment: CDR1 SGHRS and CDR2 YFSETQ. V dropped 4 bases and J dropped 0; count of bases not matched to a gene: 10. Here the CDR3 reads CASSAGLTLSSYEQYF. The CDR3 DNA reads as TGCGCCAGCAGCGCGGGACTAACCCTGAGCTCCTACGAGCAGTACTTC.

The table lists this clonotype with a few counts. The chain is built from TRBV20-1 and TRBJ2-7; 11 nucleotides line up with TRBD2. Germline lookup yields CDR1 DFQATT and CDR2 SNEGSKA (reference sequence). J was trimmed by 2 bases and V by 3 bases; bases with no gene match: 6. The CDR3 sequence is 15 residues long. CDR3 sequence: CSASTGTSGTYEQYF. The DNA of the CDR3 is TGCAGTGCTAGCACCGGGACTAGCGGAACCTACGAGCAGTACTTC.

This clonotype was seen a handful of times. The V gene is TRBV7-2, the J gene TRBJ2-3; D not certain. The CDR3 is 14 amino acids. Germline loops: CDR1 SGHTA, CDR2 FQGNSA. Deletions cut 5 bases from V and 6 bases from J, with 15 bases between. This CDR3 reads CASSPGRTLDTQYF. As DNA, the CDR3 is TGTGCCAGCAGCCCTGGACGGACCCTGGATACGCAGTATTTT.

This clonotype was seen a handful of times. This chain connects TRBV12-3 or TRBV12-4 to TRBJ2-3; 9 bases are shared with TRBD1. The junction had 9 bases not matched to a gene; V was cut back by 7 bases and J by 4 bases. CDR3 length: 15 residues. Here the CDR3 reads CASTSGGQGPDTQYF. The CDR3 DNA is TGTGCCAGCACCTCGGGGGGACAGGGCCCAGATACGCAGTATTTT.

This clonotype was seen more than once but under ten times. CDR3 amino acids: CASIQRTGFGSPLHF. CDR3 DNA sequence: TGTGCCAGCATCCAAAGGACAGGTTTTGGTTCACCCCTCCACTTT. The chain carries TRBV6-2 or TRBV6-3 and TRBJ1-6; 7 nucleotides line up with TRBD1. Germline V gene data show CDR1 as MNHEY and CDR2 as SVGEGT. V lost 7 bases to trimming and J lost 9 bases; unmatched junction nucleotides: 12. This CDR3 comprises 15 residues.

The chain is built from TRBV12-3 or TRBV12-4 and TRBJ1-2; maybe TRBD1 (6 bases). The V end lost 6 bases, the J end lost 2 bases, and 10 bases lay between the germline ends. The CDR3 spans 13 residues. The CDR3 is CASRETGNYGYTF. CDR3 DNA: TGTGCCAGCAGGGAAACAGGGAACTATGGCTACACCTTC.

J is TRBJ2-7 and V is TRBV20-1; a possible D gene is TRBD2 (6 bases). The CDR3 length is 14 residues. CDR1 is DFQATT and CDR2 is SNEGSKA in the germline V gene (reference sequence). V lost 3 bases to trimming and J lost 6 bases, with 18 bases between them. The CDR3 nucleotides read TGCAGTGCTAGGGGGGGACTCGATATTCGCGAGCAGTACTTC. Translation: CSARGGLDIREQYF.

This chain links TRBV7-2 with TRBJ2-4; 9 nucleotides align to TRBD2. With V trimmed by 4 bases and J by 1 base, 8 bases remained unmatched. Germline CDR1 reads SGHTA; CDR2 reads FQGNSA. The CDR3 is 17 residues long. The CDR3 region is CASSSISGRGAKNIQYF. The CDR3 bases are TGTGCCAGCAGCTCCATTAGCGGGAGAGGGGCCAAAAACATTCAGTACTTC. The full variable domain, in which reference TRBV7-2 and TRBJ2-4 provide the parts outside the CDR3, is GAGVSQSPSNKVTEKGKDVELRCDPISGHTALYWYRQSLGQGLEFLIYFQGNSAPDKSGLPSDRFSAERTGGSVSTLTIQRTQQEDSAVYLCASSSISGRGAKNIQYFGAGTRLSVL.

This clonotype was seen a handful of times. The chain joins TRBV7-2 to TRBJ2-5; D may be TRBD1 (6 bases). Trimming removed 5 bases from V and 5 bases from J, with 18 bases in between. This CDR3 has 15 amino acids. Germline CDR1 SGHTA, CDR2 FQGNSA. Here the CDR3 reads CASSRLDSSGETQYF. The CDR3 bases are TGTGCCAGCAGCCGCCTGGACAGTTCGGGGGAGACCCAGTACTTC.

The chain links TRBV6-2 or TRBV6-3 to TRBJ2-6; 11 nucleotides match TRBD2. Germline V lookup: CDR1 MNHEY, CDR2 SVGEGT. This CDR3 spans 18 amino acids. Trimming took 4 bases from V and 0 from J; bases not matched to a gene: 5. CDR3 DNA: TGTGCCAGCAGTTCCGGGACTAGCGGTACCTCTGGGGCCAACGTCCTGACTTTC. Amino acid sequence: CASSSGTSGTSGANVLTF.

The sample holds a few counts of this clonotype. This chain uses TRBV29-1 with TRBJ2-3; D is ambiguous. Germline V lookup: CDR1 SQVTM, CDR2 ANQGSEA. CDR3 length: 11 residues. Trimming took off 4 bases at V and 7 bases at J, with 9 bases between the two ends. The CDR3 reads CSVVDLNTQYF. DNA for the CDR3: TGCAGCGTTGTTGATTTGAATACGCAGTATTTT.

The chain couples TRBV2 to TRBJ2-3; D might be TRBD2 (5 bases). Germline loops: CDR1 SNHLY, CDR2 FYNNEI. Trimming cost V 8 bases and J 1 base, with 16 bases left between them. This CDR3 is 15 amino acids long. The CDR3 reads CASGTLEAGTDTQYF. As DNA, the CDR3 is TGTGCCAGCGGAACCCTGGAGGCGGGCACAGATACGCAGTATTTT. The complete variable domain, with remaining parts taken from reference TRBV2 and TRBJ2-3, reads EPEVTQTPSHQVTQMGQEVILRCVPISNHLYFYWYRQILGQKVEFLVSFYNNEISEKSEIFDDQFSVERPDGSNFTLKIRSTKLEDSAMYFCASGTLEAGTDTQYFGPGTRLTVL.

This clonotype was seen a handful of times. CDR3 sequence reads: CASSSSTTEQYF. The CDR3 DNA is TGTGCCAGCAGTTCCTCGACCACCGAGCAGTACTTC. The chain uses TRBV12-3 or TRBV12-4 and TRBJ2-7; unclear D gene. Trimming shortened V by 4 bases and J by 6 bases, and 10 bases separated the two germline ends. The CDR3 is made up of 12 amino acids.

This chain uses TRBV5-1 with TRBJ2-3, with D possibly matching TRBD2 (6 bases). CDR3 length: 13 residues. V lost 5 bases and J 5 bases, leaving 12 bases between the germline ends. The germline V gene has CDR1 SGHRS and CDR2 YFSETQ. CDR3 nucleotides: TGCGCCAGCAGGGGGGGTGCAGGAGATACGCAGTATTTT. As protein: CASRGGAGDTQYF.

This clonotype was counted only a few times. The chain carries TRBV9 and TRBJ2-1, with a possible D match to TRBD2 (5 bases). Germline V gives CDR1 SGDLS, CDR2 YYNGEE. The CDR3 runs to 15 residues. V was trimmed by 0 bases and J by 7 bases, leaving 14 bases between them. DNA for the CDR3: TGTGCCAGCAGCGTAGGTGGTAGCGAGTCAAATGAGCAGTTCTTC. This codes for CASSVGGSESNEQFF.

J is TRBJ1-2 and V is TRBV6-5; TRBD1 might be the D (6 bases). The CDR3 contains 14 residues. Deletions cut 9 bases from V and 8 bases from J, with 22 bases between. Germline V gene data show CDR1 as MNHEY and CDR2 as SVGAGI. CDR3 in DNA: TGTGCCAGGACTTACATCGCAGGGGATTGGGGCTACACCTTC. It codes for CARTYIAGDWGYTF.

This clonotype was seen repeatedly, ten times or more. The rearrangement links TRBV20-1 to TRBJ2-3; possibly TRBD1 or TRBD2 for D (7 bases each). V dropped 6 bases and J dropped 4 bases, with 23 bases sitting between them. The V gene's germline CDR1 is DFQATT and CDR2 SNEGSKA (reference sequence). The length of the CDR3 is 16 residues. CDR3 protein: CSAKGSSGGGPDTQYF. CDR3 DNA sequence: TGCAGTGCCAAGGGTTCTAGCGGAGGGGGCCCAGATACGCAGTATTTT.

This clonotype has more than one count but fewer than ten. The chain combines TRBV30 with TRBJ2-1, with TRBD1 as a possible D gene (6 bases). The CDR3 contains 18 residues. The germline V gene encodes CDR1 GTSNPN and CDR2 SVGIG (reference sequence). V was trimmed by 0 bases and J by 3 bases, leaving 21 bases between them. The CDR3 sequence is CAWSVLRSGQGFYNEQFF. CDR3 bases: TGTGCCTGGAGTGTACTTCGCTCGGGACAAGGCTTCTACAATGAGCAGTTCTTC. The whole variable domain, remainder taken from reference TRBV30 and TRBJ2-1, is SQTIHQWPATLVQPVGSPLSLECTVEGTSNPNLYWYRQAAGRGLQLLFYSVGIGQISSEVPQNLSASRPQDRQFILSSKKLLLSDSGFYLCAWSVLRSGQGFYNEQFFGPGTRLTVL.